This T cell receptor (beta chain) was found in a study of blood T cell repertoires in COVID-19. TCRdb's copy holds only in-frame clones and misses some; the assay was immunoSEQ multiplex PCR. This table has 300,000 to 400,000 clones, 88% appearing once. Seattle cases were enrolled at active infection and followed longitudinally. Germline assignment: CDR1 MRHNA and CDR2 SNTAGT. The CDR3 consists of 15 residues. After removal of 10 bases from V and 7 bases from J, the junction contained 11 bases not matched to a gene. The receptor's source is a woman aged 65 to 85 with COVID-19, enrolled during active disease. The sample consisted of peripheral blood. The chain carries TRBV6-4 and TRBJ2-1; 12 bases map to TRBD1. The CDR3 DNA reads TGTGCCACCTTAGCTCCGGGACAGGGGGCTAATGAGCAGTTCTTC. The encoded protein is CATLAPGQGANEQFF.